This T cell receptor beta chain was retrieved from a study of CD8 T cells in ankylosing spondylitis. Notes on the study in general: For ankylosing spondylitis blood, a TCR beta motif of 8 or 9 highly homologous variants appeared characteristic. Reported data indicate significant enrichment of disease-linked clones within matched ankylosing spondylitis synovial fluid. Some motif variants were previously reported in reactive arthritis synovial fluid and blood.

V lost 10 bases to trimming and J lost 4 bases, with 14 bases between them. Germline V CDR1 and CDR2: LNHDA, SQIVND (reference sequence). CDR3 size: 13 residues. This clonotype occurred a few times. No antigen is known for it. Researchers built TCR beta libraries using quantitative 5'-RACE with molecular barcodes. TCRdb fed the 5' RACE reads into MiXCR, producing one record per CDR3 protein. The sample has fewer than 550,000 distinct CDR3 sequences, less than 6% seen once; the top ten hold roughly 3.5%. This sequence originates from a male donor with ankylosing spondylitis. The gene calls are TRBV19 and TRBJ2-1; D remains unclear. Sequencing used blood, either unsorted or a sorted T cell fraction (not recorded which). CDR3 nucleotides: TGTGCCACCGCGACATCCGCTTACAATGAGCAGTTCTTC. It specifies CATATSAYNEQFF.